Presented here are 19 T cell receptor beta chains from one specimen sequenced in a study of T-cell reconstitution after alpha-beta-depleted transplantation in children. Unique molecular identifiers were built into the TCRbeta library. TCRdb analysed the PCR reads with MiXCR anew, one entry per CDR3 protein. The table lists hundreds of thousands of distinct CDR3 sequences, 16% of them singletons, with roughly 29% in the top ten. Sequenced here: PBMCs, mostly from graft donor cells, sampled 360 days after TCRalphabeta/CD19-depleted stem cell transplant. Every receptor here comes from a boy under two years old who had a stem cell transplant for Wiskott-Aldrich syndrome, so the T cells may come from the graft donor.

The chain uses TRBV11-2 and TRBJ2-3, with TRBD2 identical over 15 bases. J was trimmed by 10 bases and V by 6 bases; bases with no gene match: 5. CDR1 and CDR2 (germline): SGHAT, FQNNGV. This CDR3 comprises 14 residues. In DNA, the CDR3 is TGTGCCAGCAGGCCCAGGACTAGCGGGAGGGCGCAGTATTTT. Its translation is CASRPRTSGRAQYF.

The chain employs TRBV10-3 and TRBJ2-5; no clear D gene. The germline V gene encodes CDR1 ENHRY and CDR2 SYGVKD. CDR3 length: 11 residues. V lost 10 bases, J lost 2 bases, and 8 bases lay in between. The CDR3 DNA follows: TGTGCCACCGCATTTCAAGAGACCCAGTACTTC. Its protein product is CATAFQETQYF.

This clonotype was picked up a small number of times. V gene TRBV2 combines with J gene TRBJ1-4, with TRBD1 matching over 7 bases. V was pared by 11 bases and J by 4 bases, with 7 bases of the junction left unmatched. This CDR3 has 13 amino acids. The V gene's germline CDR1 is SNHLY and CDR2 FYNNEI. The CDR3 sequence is CAGRQGLNEKLFF. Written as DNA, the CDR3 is TGTGCCGGGAGACAGGGACTTAATGAAAAACTGTTTTTT.

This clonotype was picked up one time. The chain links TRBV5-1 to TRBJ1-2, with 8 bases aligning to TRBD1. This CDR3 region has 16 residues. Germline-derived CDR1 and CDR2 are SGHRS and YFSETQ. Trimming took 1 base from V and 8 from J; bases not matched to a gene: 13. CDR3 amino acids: CASSLSHGTGYAGYTF. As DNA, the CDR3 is TGCGCCAGCAGCTTGAGCCACGGGACAGGCTACGCGGGCTACACCTTC.

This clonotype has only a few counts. CDR3 coding DNA: TGTGCCAGCAGCTCCTTTAGGATTGGGGTCTCGCAGTATTTT. Protein: CASSSFRIGVSQYF. The V and J genes are TRBV5-6 and TRBJ2-3; D is ambiguous. Germline V CDR1 and CDR2: SGHDT, YYEEEE. Trimming left V 3 bases short and J 10 bases short, with 18 bases between. The CDR3 extends over 14 amino acids.

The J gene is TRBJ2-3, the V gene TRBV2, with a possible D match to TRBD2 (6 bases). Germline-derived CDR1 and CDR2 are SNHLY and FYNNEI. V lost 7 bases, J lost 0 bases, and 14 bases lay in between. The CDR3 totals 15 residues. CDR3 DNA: TGTGCCAGCAAGAGCGGGTTGAGGAGCACAGATACGCAGTATTTT. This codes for CASKSGLRSTDTQYF.

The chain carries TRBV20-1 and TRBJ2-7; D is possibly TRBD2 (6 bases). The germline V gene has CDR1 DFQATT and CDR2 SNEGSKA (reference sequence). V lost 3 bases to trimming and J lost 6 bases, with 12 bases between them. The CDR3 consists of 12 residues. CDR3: CSARRGAIEQYF. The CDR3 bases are TGCAGTGCTAGGCGGGGCGCGATCGAGCAGTACTTC.

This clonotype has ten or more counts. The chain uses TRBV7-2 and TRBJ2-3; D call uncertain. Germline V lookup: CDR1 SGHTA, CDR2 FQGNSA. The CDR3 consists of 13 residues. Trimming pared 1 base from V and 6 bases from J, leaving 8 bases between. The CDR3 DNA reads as TGTGCCAGCAGCTTAGGAGTTGGGGATACGCAGTATTTT. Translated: CASSLGVGDTQYF.

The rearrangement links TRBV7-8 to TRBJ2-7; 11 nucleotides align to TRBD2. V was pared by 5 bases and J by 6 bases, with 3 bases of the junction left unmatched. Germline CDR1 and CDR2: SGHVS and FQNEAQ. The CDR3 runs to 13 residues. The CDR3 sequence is CASSTGLAGEQYF. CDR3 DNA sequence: TGTGCCAGCAGCACCGGACTAGCGGGCGAGCAGTACTTC.

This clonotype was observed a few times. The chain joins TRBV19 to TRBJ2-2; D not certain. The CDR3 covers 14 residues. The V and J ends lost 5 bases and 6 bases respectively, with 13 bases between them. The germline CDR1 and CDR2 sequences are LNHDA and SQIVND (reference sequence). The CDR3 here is CASSPLLGPGELFF. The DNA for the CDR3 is TGTGCCAGTAGTCCCCTGCTTGGCCCCGGGGAGCTGTTTTTT. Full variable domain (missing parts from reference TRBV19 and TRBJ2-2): DGGITQSPKYLFRKEGQNVTLSCEQNLNHDAMYWYRQDPGQGLRLIYYSQIVNDFQKGDIAEGYSVSREKKESFPLTVTSAQKNPTAFYLCASSPLLGPGELFFGEGSRLTVL.

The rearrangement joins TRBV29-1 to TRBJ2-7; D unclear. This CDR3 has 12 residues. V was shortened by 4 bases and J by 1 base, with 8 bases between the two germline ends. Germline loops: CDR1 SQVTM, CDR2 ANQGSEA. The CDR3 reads CSVGSRSYEQYF. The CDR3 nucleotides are TGCAGCGTTGGGTCCAGATCCTACGAGCAGTACTTC.

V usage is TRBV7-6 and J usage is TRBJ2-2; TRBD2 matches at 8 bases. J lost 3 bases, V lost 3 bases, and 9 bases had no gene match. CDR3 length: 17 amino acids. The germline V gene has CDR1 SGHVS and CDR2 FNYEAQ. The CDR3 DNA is TGTGCCAGCAGCTTTCTCCCCAGCGGGAGAGACACCGGGGAGCTGTTTTTT. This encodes CASSFLPSGRDTGELFF.

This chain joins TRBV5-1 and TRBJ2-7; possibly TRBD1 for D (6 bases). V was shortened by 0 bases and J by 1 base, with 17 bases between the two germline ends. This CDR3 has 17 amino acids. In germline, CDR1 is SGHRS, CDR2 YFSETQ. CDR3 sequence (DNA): TGCGCCAGCAGCTTGGCCTTCGGACAGTCCATTTCCTACGAGCAGTACTTC. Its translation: CASSLAFGQSISYEQYF.

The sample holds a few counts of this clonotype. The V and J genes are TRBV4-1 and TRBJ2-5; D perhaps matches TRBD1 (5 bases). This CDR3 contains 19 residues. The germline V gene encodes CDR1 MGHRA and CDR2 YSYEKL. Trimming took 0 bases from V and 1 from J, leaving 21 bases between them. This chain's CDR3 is CASSQDFRYETGIQETQYF. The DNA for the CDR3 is TGCGCCAGCAGCCAAGATTTTAGGTATGAAACAGGAATCCAAGAGACCCAGTACTTC.

CDR3 region: CSARLPDTQYF. In nucleotides, the CDR3 is TGCAGTGCTAGACTTCCAGATACGCAGTATTTT. V and J are TRBV20-1 and TRBJ2-3; no definite D call. Germline V lookup: CDR1 DFQATT, CDR2 SNEGSKA (reference sequence). The CDR3 has 11 amino acids. The germline V and J ends were trimmed by 2 bases and 4 bases, with 4 bases remaining between them.

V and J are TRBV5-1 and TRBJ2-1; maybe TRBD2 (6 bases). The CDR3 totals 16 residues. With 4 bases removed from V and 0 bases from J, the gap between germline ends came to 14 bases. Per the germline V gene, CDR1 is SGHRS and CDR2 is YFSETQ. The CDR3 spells CASSELGTHSYNEQFF. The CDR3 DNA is TGCGCCAGCAGCGAGTTGGGGACTCACTCCTACAATGAGCAGTTCTTC.

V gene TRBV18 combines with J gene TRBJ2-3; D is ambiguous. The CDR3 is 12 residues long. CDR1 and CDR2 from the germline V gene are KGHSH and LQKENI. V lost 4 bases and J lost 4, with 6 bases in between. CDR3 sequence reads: CASSREADTQYF. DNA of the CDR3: TGTGCCAGCTCACGAGAGGCAGATACGCAGTATTTT. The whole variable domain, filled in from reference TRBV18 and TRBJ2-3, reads NAGVMQNPRHLVRRRGQEARLRCSPMKGHSHVYWYRQLPEEGLKFMVYLQKENIIDESGMPKERFSAEFPKEGPSILRIQQVVRGDSAAYFCASSREADTQYFGPGTRLTVL.

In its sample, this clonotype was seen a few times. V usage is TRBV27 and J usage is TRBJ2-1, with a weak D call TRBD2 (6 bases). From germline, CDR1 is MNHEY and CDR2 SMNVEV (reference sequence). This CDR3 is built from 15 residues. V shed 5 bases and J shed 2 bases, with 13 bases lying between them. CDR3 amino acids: CASSNIGGTYNEQFF. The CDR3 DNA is TGTGCCAGCAGTAATATCGGGGGTACCTACAATGAGCAGTTCTTC.

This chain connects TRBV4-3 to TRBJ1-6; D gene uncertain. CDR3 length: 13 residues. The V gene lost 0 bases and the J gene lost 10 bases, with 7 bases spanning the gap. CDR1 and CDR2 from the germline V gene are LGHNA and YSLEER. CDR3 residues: CASSQDSWSPLHF. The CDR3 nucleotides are TGCGCCAGCAGCCAAGATAGTTGGTCACCCCTCCACTTT.